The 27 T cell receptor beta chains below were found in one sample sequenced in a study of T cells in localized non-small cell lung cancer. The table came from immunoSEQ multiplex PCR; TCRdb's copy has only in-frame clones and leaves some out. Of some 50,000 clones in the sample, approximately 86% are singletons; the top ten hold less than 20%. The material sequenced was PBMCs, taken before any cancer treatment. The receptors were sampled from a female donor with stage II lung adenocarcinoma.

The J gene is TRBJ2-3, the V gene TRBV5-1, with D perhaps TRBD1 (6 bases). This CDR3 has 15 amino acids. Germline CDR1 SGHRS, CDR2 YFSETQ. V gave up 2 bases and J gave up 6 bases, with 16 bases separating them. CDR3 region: CASSLRQAQGDTQYF. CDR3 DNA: TGCGCCAGCAGCTTACGACAGGCGCAGGGGGATACGCAGTATTTT.

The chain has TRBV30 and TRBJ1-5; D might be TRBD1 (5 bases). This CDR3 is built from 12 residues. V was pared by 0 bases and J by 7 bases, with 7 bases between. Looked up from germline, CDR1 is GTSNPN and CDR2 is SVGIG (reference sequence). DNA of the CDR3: TGTGCCTGGAGTGTGGGGGGACAGCCCCAGCATTTT. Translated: CAWSVGGQPQHF.

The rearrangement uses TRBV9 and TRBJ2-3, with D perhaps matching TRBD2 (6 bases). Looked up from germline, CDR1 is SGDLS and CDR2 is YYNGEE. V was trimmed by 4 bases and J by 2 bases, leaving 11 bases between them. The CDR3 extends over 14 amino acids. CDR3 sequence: CASSRSGTTDTQYF. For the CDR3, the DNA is TGTGCCAGCAGCCGTAGCGGAACCACAGATACGCAGTATTTT.

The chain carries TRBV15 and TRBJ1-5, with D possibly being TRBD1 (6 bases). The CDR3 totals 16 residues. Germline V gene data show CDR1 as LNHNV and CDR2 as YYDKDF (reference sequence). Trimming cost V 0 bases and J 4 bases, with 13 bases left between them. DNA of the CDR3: TGTGCCACCAGCAGAGATGGGGGGGGCGGAAATCAGCCCCAGCATTTT. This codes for CATSRDGGGGNQPQHF.

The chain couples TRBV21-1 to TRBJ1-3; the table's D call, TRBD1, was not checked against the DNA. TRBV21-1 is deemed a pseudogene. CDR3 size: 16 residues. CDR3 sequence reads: CASSNGQEESGNTIYF. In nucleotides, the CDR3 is TGTGCCAGCAGCAACGGACAGGAAGAGTCTGGAAACACCATATATTTT.

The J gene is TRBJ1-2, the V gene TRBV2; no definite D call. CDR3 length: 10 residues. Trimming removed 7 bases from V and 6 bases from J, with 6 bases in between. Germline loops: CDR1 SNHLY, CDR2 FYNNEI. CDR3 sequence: CASTGDGYTF. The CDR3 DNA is TGTGCCAGCACCGGGGATGGCTACACCTTC.

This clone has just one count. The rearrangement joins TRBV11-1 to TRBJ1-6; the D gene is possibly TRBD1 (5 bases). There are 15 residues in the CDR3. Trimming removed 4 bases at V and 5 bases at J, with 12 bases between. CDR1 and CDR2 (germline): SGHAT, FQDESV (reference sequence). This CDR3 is CASSSGSQDNSPLHF. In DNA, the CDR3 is TGTGCCAGCAGCTCCGGGTCACAGGATAATTCACCCCTCCACTTT. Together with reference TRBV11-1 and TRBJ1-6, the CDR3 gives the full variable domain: EAEVAQSPRYKITEKSQAVAFWCDPISGHATLYWYRQILGQGPELLVQFQDESVVDDSQLPKDRFSAERLKGVDSTLKIQPAELGDSAMYLCASSSGSQDNSPLHFGNGTRLTVT.

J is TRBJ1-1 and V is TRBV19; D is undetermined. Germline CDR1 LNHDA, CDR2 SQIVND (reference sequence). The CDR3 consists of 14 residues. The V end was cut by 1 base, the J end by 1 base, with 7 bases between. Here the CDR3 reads CASSIGQANTEAFF. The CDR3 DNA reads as TGTGCCAGTAGTATAGGCCAAGCGAACACTGAAGCTTTCTTT.

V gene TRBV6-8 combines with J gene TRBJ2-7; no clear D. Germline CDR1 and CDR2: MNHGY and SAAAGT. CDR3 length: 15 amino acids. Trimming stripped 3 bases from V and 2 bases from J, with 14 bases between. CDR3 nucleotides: TGTGCCAGCAGTTATGTTGGGGAACTTCCCTACGAGCAGTACTTC. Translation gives CASSYVGELPYEQYF.

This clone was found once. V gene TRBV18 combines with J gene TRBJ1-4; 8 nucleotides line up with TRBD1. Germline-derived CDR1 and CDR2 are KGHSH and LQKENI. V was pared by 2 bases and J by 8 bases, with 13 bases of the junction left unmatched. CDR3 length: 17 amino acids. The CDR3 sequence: CASSPAQGAMAKEKLFF. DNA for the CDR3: TGTGCCAGCTCACCAGCCCAGGGGGCGATGGCGAAAGAAAAACTGTTTTTT.

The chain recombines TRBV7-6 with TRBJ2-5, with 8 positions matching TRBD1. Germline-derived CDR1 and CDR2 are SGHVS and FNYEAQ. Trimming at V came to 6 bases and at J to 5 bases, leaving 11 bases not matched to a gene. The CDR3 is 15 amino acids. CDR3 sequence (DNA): TGTGCCAGCAGTCCGAGGACAGGGACGGCGGAGACCCAGTACTTC. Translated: CASSPRTGTAETQYF.

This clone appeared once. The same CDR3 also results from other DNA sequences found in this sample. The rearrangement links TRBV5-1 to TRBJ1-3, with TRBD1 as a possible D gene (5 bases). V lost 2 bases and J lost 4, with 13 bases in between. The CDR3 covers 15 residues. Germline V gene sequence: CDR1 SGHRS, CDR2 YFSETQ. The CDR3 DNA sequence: TGCGCCAGCAGCTTAAATGGGGGAGGAGGAAACACCATATATTTT. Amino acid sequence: CASSLNGGGGNTIYF.

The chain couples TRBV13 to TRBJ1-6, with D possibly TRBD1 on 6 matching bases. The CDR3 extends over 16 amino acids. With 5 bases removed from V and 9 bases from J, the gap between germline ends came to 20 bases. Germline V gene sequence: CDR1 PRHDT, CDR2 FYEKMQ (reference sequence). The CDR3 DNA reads TGTGCCAGCAGCCAAACAAGGACAGCGGGAATTTCACCCCTCCACTTT. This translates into CASSQTRTAGISPLHF.

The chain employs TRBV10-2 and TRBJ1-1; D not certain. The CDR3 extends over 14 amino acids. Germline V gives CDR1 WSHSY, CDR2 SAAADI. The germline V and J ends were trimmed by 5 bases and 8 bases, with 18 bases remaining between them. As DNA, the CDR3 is TGCGCCAGCAGTCCGGACCCGGAATTAGGGGAAGCTTTCTTT. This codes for CASSPDPELGEAFF.

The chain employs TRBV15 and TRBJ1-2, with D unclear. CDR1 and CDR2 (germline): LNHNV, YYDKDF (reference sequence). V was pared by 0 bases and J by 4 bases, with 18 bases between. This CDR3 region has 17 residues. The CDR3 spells CATSRDMGPMGSYGYTF. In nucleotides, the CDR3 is TGTGCCACCAGCAGAGATATGGGCCCCATGGGGAGCTATGGCTACACCTTC.

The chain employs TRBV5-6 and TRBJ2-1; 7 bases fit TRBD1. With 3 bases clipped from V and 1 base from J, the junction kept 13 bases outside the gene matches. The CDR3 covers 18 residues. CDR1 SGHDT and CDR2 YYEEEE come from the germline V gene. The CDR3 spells CASSWGQPRRLSYNEQFF. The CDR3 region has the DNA TGTGCCAGCAGCTGGGGACAGCCCCGGCGCTTATCCTACAATGAGCAGTTCTTC.

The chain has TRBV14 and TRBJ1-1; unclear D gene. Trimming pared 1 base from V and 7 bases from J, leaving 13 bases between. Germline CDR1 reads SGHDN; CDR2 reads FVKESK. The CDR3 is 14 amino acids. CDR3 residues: CASSQVPLFGEAFF. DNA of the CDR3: TGTGCCAGCAGCCAAGTACCTCTATTCGGTGAAGCTTTCTTT.

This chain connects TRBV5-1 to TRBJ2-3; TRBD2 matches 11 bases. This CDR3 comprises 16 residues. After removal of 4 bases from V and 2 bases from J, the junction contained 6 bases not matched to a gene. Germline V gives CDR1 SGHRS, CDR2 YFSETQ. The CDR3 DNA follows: TGCGCCAGCAGCATCGGGACTAGCGGTTACACAGATACGCAGTATTTT. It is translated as CASSIGTSGYTDTQYF.

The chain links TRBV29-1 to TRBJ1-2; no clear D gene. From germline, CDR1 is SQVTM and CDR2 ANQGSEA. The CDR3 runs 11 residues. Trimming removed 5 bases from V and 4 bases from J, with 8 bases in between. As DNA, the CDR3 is TGCAGCGTTCAATTGTCCTATGGCTACACCTTC. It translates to CSVQLSYGYTF.

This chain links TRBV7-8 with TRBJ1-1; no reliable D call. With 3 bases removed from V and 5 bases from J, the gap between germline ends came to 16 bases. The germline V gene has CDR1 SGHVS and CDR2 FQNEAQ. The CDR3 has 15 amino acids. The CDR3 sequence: CASSFRGRAKTEAFF. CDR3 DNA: TGTGCCAGCAGCTTTCGTGGGAGGGCGAAAACTGAAGCTTTCTTT.

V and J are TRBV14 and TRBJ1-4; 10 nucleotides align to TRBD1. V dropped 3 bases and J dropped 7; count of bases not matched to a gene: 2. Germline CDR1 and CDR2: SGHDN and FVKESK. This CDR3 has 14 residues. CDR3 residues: CASSHGTGVEKLFF. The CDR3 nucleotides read TGTGCCAGCAGCCACGGGACAGGGGTTGAAAAACTGTTTTTT.

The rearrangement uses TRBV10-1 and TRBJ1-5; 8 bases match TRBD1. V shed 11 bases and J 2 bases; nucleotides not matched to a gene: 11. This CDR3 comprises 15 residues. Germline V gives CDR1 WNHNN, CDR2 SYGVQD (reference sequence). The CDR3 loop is CAATLRTGRNQPQHF. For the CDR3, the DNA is TGCGCCGCGACCTTGAGGACAGGGCGCAATCAGCCCCAGCATTTT.

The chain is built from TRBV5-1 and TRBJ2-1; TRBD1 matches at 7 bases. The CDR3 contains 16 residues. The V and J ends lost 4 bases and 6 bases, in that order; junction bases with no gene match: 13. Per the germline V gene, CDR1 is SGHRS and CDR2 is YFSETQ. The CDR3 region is CASSPTGTAPSNEQFF. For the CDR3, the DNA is TGCGCCAGCAGCCCGACCGGGACAGCACCGTCCAATGAGCAGTTCTTC.

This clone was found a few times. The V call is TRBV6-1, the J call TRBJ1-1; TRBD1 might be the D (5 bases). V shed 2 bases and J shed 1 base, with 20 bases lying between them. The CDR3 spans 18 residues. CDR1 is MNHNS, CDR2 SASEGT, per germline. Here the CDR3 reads CASSELGVSWGENTEAFF. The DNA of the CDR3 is TGTGCCAGCAGTGAACTAGGGGTAAGCTGGGGGGAGAACACTGAAGCTTTCTTT.

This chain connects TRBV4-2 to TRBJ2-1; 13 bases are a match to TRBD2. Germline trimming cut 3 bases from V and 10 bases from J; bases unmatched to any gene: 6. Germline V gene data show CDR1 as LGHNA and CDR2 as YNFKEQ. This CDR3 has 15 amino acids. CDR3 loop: CASSQGLAGPGEQFF. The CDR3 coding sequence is TGTGCCAGCAGCCAGGGACTAGCGGGGCCGGGAGAGCAGTTCTTC.

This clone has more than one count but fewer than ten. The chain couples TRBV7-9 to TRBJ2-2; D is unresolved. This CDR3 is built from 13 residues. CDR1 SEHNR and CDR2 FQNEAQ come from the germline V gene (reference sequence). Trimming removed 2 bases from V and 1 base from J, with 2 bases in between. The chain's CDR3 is CASSLMNTGELFF. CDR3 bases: TGTGCCAGCAGCTTAATGAACACCGGGGAGCTGTTTTTT.

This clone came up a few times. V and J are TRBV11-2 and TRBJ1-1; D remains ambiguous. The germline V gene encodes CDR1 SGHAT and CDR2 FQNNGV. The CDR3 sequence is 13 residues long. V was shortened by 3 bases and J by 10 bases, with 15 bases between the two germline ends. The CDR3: CASSFIGGLRAFF. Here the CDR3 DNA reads TGTGCCAGCAGCTTCATCGGCGGGCTCCGAGCTTTCTTT.